The 24 T cell receptor beta chains reported below all come from one sample, sequenced in a study of molecular identifiers for immune sequencing clone quantification. From the PCR reads, TCRdb called clonotypes with MiXCR, one entry per CDR3 protein. Among some 100,000 distinct CDR3 sequences listed, roughly a third were seen once. The sample comprised naive CD8+ T cells from blood, with Jurkat cell RNA spiked in. Subset indicated: FACS-sorted CD8+CD4-CCR7+CD45RA+ naive T cells. These receptors were obtained from a human donor in good health. Some libraries in this study had Jurkat cell RNA spiked in.

V is TRBV9 and J is TRBJ2-7, with TRBD1 matching over 9 bases. Germline CDR1 and CDR2: SGDLS and YYNGEE. The V segment lost 3 bases and the J segment 3 bases; nucleotides outside the gene matches: 7. CDR3 length equals 15 residues. CDR3 DNA: TGTGCCAGCAGCGGGGCCGGGACAGGGAACTACGAGCAGTACTTC. This encodes CASSGAGTGNYEQYF. The full variable domain, completed using reference TRBV9 and TRBJ2-7, is DSGVTQTPKHLITATGQRVTLRCSPRSGDLSVYWYQQSLDQGLQFLIQYYNGEERAKGNILERFSAQQFPDLHSELNLSSLELGDSALYFCASSGAGTGNYEQYFGPGTRLTVT.

About this clonotype: It may be a read error: a sequence one base away is much more abundant. The CDR3 end shows no conserved phenylalanine or tryptophan, and so a read error is likely. This chain links TRBV2 with TRBJ2-4; no definite D call. CDR1 is SNHLY and CDR2 is FYNNEI in the germline V gene. Trimming removed 1 base from V and 8 bases from J, with 6 bases in between. This CDR3 comprises 12 residues. CDR3 in DNA: TGTGCCAGCAGTGAAGTCCAATACATTCAGTACATC. Translating gives CASSEVQYIQYI.

At least ten counts were recorded for this clonotype. This rearrangement joins TRBV20-1 to TRBJ2-7; D is unresolved. The CDR3 totals 11 residues. Trimming removed 0 bases at V and 6 bases at J, with 6 bases between. CDR1 DFQATT and CDR2 SNEGSKA come from the germline V gene (reference sequence). CDR3 DNA: TGCAGTGCTAGAGAGGGAACCGAGCAGTACTTC. This codes for CSAREGTEQYF.

This clonotype was counted many times. This rearrangement joins TRBV7-8 to TRBJ1-1; D is unclear. The CDR3 spans 14 residues. In germline, CDR1 is SGHVS, CDR2 FQNEAQ. V dropped 2 bases and J dropped 3 bases, with 10 bases sitting between them. In nucleotides, the CDR3 is TGTGCCAGCAGCTTATTCGTCCTTGACACTGAAGCTTTCTTT. This translates into CASSLFVLDTEAFF.

With respect to this clonotype: A read error may explain this, as a much larger clone is one base away. This chain uses TRBV28 with TRBJ1-5, with 11 nucleotides matching TRBD1. There are 14 residues in the CDR3. The germline CDR1 and CDR2 sequences are MDHEN and SYDVKM. The CDR3 region is CTSSRDRGSWPQHF. In nucleotides, the CDR3 is TGTACCAGCAGTAGGGACAGGGGGTCATGGCCCCAGCATTTT.

Comment on this clonotype: With a much larger clone just one base away, this may be a read error. The V call is TRBV19, the J call TRBJ2-7, with D perhaps TRBD2 (5 bases). The CDR3 is 12 residues long. Germline CDR1 reads LNHDA; CDR2 reads SQIVND (reference sequence). The CDR3 reads CASSKEGHEQCF. The CDR3 region has the DNA TGTGCCAGTAGTAAAGAGGGCCACGAGCAGTGCTTC. Full variable domain (outside the CDR3, taken from reference TRBV19 and TRBJ2-7): DGGITQSPKYLFRKEGQNVTLSCEQNLNHDAMYWYRQDPGQGLRLIYYSQIVNDFQKGDIAEGYSVSREKKESFPLTVTSAQKNPTAFYLCASSKEGHEQCFGPGTRLTVT.

This clonotype was detected ten times or more. The rearrangement uses TRBV28 and TRBJ2-7; D gene ambiguous. CDR1 MDHEN and CDR2 SYDVKM come from the germline V gene. Trimming removed 3 bases at V and 10 bases at J, with 4 bases between. The CDR3 length is 9 residues. The CDR3 coding sequence is TGTGCCAGCAGTTTGCCCCAGTACTTC. Residues: CASSLPQYF.

On this clonotype itself: This may be a read error: a much more frequent sequence differs by one nucleotide. The gene calls are TRBV25-1 and TRBJ2-5; 9 bases agree with TRBD2. CDR1 is MGHDK and CDR2 is SYGVNS in the germline V gene. The ends lost 4 bases at V and 9 bases at J; junction bases unmatched: 6. This CDR3 region has 13 residues. CDR3 region: CASSAGLAEPQYF. The CDR3 nucleotides read TGTGCCAGCAGTGCGGGACTAGCTGAGCCCCAGTACTTC. The full variable domain, its missing parts supplied by reference TRBV25-1 and TRBJ2-5, is EADIYQTPRYLVIGTGKKITLECSQTMGHDKMYWYQQDPGMELHLIHYSYGVNSTEKGDLSSESTVSRIRTEHFPLTLESARPSHTSQYLCASSAGLAEPQYFGPGTRLLVL.

This clonotype was counted at least ten times. The chain is built from TRBV5-1 and TRBJ2-7, with D unclear. Germline CDR1 SGHRS, CDR2 YFSETQ. This CDR3 contains 12 residues. Between the trimmed V and J ends, which lost 4 bases and 5 bases, there was a span of 10 bases. DNA of the CDR3: TGCGCCAGCAGCCCGAAGGCAGACGAGCAGTACTTC. Translating it yields CASSPKADEQYF.

This clonotype has a count of ten or more. The chain is built from TRBV14 and TRBJ2-3; D not certain. CDR3 length: 14 residues. Trimming cost V 1 base and J 4 bases, with 9 bases left between them. Germline V gene sequence: CDR1 SGHDN, CDR2 FVKESK. The CDR3 region has the DNA TGTGCCAGCAGCCAAGTAATGAAAGCAGATACGCAGTATTTT. Protein sequence: CASSQVMKADTQYF.

This clonotype showed up just a few times. Since the CDR3 does not end with the conserved phenylalanine or tryptophan, this likely comes from a read error. V is TRBV7-2 and J is TRBJ2-5; possible D gene TRBD2, 6 bases. V shed 2 bases and J shed 5 bases, with 15 bases lying between them. CDR3 length: 15 amino acids. Germline CDR1 SGHTA, CDR2 FQGNSA. The CDR3 nucleotides are TGTGCCAGCAGCTTAAGTCCGGGGGAAGCGGAGACCCAGTACTAC. Its translation is CASSLSPGEAETQYY.

Concerning this clonotype itself: Since a much larger clone is just one base distant, this may be a read error. The V call is TRBV7-8, the J call TRBJ2-5, with 7 bases lining up with TRBD1. V lost 5 bases to trimming and J lost 5 bases; unmatched junction nucleotides: 5. CDR1 is SGHVS and CDR2 is FQNEAQ in the germline V gene. This CDR3 contains 13 residues. The CDR3 spells CASSRQGAETQYF. CDR3 sequence (DNA): TGTGCCAGCAGCCGACAGGGTGCGGAGACCCAGTACTTC.

The rearrangement links TRBV20-1 to TRBJ2-2, with 7 bases fitting TRBD2. With 3 bases clipped from V and 7 bases from J, the junction kept 11 bases outside the gene matches. Germline assignment: CDR1 DFQATT and CDR2 SNEGSKA (reference sequence). There are 15 residues in the CDR3. CDR3 sequence (DNA): TGCAGTGCTAGTAGAGCCCGGACTAGTCGCGGGGAGCTGTTTTTT. It is translated as CSASRARTSRGELFF.

V and J are TRBV20-1 and TRBJ2-7; TRBD1 might be the D (5 bases). Trimming left V 3 bases short and J 4 bases short, with 19 bases between. The germline gives CDR1 DFQATT, CDR2 SNEGSKA (reference sequence). This CDR3 is 15 amino acids long. The CDR3 loop is CSASTFLDTQYEQYF. CDR3 DNA sequence: TGCAGTGCTAGCACCTTCTTGGACACCCAATACGAGCAGTACTTC.

Concerning this clonotype: A single base separates this from a much larger clone, so it may be a read error. V is TRBV7-2 and J is TRBJ2-5, with 7 bases aligning to TRBD2. The CDR3 is made up of 15 amino acids. Per the germline V gene, CDR1 is SGHTA and CDR2 is FQGNSA. CDR3 nucleotides: TGTGCCAGCAGCCCGTCAGCGGGAATCTTGGAGACCCAGTCCTTC. This sequence encodes CASSPSAGILETQSF.

This clonotype was recorded a few times. The genes are TRBV9 and TRBJ2-7; TRBD2 is a possible D gene (6 bases). The CDR3 has 14 amino acids. V gave up 2 bases and J gave up 0 bases, with 9 bases separating them. Germline CDR1 reads SGDLS; CDR2 reads YYNGEE. This CDR3 reads CASSVGGSSYEQYF. The CDR3 DNA reads as TGTGCCAGCAGCGTCGGAGGGAGCTCCTACGAGCAGTACTTC.

This clonotype was seen many times. The rearrangement uses TRBV9 and TRBJ1-1, with D possibly matching TRBD1 (5 bases). This CDR3 contains 13 residues. V was pared by 4 bases and J by 11 bases, with 18 bases between. Germline V gene lookup returns CDR1 SGDLS and CDR2 YYNGEE. The CDR3 is CASSQGPPYGAFF. The CDR3 DNA is TGTGCCAGCAGCCAGGGACCACCTTACGGGGCTTTCTTT.

About this clonotype itself: A read error may account for a junction end that differs from germline. J is TRBJ1-6 and V is TRBV4-2; D may be TRBD1 (6 bases). CDR1 is LGHNA and CDR2 is YNFKEQ in the germline V gene. The CDR3 totals 15 residues. This CDR3 reads CASGQDGQQNSPLHF. The DNA of the CDR3 is TGTGCCAGCGGCCAAGACGGACAGCAAAATTCACCCCTCCACTTT.

As for this clonotype: A much bigger clone sits one base away, suggesting this may be a read error. The chain is built from TRBV13 and TRBJ2-3; D possibly corresponds to TRBD2 (5 bases). V shed 4 bases and J shed 3 bases, with 26 bases lying between them. The CDR3 runs 19 residues. CDR1 and CDR2 (germline): PRHDT, FYEKMQ (reference sequence). CDR3 loop: CASSSSSAGPPRRTDTQYF. CDR3 nucleotides: TGTGCCAGCAGCTCGAGTTCGGCGGGCCCCCCCAGGAGAACAGATACGCAGTATTTT.

The chain combines TRBV9 with TRBJ2-3, with 9 bases fitting TRBD2. This CDR3 contains 15 residues. The germline CDR1 and CDR2 sequences are SGDLS and YYNGEE. Trimming at V came to 0 bases and at J to 5 bases, leaving 4 bases not matched to a gene. CDR3 residues: CASSVALLAGDTQYF. DNA for the CDR3: TGTGCCAGCAGCGTAGCTCTACTAGCGGGAGATACGCAGTATTTT.

This clonotype was observed at least ten times. This chain links TRBV4-1 with TRBJ2-7; D remains ambiguous. V lost 0 bases, J lost 3 bases, and 9 bases lay in between. Per the germline V gene, CDR1 is MGHRA and CDR2 is YSYEKL. The CDR3 is 14 residues long. The DNA of the CDR3 is TGCGCCAGCAGCCAAGACGAGGTCTTCTACGAGCAGTACTTC. Residues: CASSQDEVFYEQYF.

As to this clonotype: This may be a read error, as it is one base from a much larger clone. This chain links TRBV7-6 with TRBJ2-2; D is unclear. The length of the CDR3 is 14 residues. The germline V gene encodes CDR1 SGHVS and CDR2 FNYEAQ. In DNA, the CDR3 is TGTGCCAGCAGCTTAGGGCCCGTCACCGCGGAGCTGTTTTTT. This encodes CASSLGPVTAELFF. Supplemented by reference TRBV7-6 and TRBJ2-2, the full variable domain reads GAGVSQSPRYKVTKRGQDVALRCDPISGHVSLYWYRQALGQGPEFLTYFNYEAQQDKSGLPNDRFSAERPEGSISTLTIQRTEQRDSAMYRCASSLGPVTAELFFGEGSRLTVL.

There are a few counts of this clonotype. The genes are TRBV14 and TRBJ2-7; 7 positions agree with TRBD2. Germline V lookup: CDR1 SGHDN, CDR2 FVKESK. The CDR3 has 15 residues. J was trimmed by 2 bases and V by 3 bases; bases with no gene match: 7. CDR3 coding DNA: TGTGCCAGCAGCCACGCTCGGCTAGCGGCCTACGAGCAGTACTTC. Translated: CASSHARLAAYEQYF.

At least ten counts were recorded for this clonotype. The chain has TRBV28 and TRBJ2-7, with D unclear. The germline V gene encodes CDR1 MDHEN and CDR2 SYDVKM. The CDR3 has 13 amino acids. Trimming removed 5 bases at V and 2 bases at J, with 10 bases between. The CDR3 region is CASSPPIAYEQYF. The CDR3 bases are TGTGCCAGCAGTCCTCCGATCGCCTACGAGCAGTACTTC.